This TCR beta chain was recovered during a study of blood T cells in healthy people across ages. General study results and limits: TCR beta diversity correlated strongly with naive T cell percentage.

Germline V lookup: CDR1 SGHRS, CDR2 YFSETQ. The CDR3 sequence is 14 residues long. Trimming cost V 0 bases and J 5 bases, with 11 bases left between them. Sample donors were healthy Caucasian individuals that came from Russia, aged about 6 to 100. Concerning this clonotype: Its antigen is unknown.

Sample-barcoded 5' priming and a J-beta primer mix drove a second PCR of about 6 to 12 cycles. TCRdb re-called the 5' RACE reads with MiXCR, one entry per CDR3 protein. The sample carries about 1.4 million distinct CDR3 sequences, around 55% recorded once. This receptor was obtained from a man younger than 35 in good health. The material sequenced was blood. This chain joins TRBV5-1 and TRBJ1-2; D is unresolved. CDR3 in amino acids: CASSLESGEYGYTF. DNA for the CDR3: TGCGCCAGCAGCTTGGAGTCCGGAGAATATGGCTACACCTTC.